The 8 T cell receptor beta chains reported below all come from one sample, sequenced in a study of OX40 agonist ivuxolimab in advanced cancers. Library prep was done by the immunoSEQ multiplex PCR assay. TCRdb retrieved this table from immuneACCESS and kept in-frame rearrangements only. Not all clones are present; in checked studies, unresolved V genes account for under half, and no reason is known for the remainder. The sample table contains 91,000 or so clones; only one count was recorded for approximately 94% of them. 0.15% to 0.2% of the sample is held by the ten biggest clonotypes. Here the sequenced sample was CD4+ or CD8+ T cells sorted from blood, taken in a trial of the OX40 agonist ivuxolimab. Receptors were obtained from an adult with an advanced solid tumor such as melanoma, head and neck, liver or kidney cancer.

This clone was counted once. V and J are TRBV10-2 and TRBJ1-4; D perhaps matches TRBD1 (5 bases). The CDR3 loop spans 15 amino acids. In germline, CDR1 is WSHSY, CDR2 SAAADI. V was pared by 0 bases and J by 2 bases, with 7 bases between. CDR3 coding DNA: TGCGCCAGCAGTGAGTCGGGGGGGACTAATGAAAAACTGTTTTTT. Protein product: CASSESGGTNEKLFF.

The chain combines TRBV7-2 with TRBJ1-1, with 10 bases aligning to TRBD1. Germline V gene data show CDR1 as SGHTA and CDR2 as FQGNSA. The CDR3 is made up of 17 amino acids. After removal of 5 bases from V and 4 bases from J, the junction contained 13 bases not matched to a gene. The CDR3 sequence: CASSQTKRDRGGTEAFF. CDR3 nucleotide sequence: TGTGCCAGCAGCCAAACAAAACGGGACAGGGGCGGCACTGAAGCTTTCTTT.

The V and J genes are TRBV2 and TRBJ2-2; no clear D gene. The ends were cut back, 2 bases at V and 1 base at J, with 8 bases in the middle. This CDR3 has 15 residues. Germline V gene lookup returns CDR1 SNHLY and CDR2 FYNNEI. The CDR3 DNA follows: TGTGCCAGCAGTGAATTCGCAGTGAACACCGGGGAGCTGTTTTTT. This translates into CASSEFAVNTGELFF.

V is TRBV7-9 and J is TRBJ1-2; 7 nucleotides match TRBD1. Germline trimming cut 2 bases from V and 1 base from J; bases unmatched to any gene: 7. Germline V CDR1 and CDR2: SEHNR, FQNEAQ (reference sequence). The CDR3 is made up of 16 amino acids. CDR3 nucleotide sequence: TGTGCCAGCAGCTTAAGCAGGGGGTTTAGTAACTATGGCTACACCTTC. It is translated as CASSLSRGFSNYGYTF.

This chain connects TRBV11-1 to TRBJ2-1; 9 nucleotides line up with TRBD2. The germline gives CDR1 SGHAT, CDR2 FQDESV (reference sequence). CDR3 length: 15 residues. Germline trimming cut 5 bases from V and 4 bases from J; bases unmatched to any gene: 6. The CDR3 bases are TGTGCCAGCAGCCCCCTAGCGGGACCTTACAATGAGCAGTTCTTC. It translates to CASSPLAGPYNEQFF.

The CDR3 protein is CASSPRALLPMNTEAFF. The DNA for the CDR3 is TGTGCCAGCAGTCCAAGGGCCCTATTGCCTATGAACACTGAAGCTTTCTTT. J is TRBJ1-1 and V is TRBV27; D uncertain. This CDR3 comprises 17 residues. Between the trimmed V and J ends, which lost 5 bases and 0 bases, there was a span of 19 bases. Germline V CDR1 and CDR2: MNHEY, SMNVEV (reference sequence).

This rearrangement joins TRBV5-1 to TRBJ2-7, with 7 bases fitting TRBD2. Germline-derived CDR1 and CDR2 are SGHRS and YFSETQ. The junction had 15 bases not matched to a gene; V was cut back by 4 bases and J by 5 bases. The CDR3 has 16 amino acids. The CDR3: CASSGGDYPGENEQYF. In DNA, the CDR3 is TGCGCCAGCAGCGGTGGGGACTACCCCGGAGAAAACGAGCAGTACTTC.

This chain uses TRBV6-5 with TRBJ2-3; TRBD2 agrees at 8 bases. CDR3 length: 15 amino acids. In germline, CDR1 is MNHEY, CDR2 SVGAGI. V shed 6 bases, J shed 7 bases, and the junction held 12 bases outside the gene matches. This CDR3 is CASSRSGSRRNTQYF. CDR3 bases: TGTGCCAGCAGCCGCAGCGGGAGTCGCCGTAATACGCAGTATTTT.